This T cell receptor beta chain is from a study of T cell repertoires in ileal Crohn's disease. Across the study: Patients had a median roughly 8-year disease duration, and about 36% were active smokers. Postoperative therapy was given to about half: about a dozen thiopurines, about 19 anti-TNF agents.

Only in-frame clones appear in the TCRdb table, and some are missing; sequencing was by immunoSEQ multiplex PCR. The sample has roughly 14,000 clones, roughly 84% seen once. The V gene's germline CDR1 is SNHLY and CDR2 FYNNEI. The CDR3 contains 15 residues. Trimming cost V 7 bases and J 2 bases, with 15 bases left between them. This TCR was recovered from an adult with Crohn's disease. The V and J genes are TRBV2 and TRBJ2-1, with D tentatively TRBD1 (6 bases). The sample consisted of ileal tissue. Here the CDR3 DNA reads TGTGCCAGCAAGGGACGGGACAACGCCTACAATGAGCAGTTCTTC. The encoded protein is CASKGRDNAYNEQFF.